A selection of T cell receptor beta chains follows, all from one sample in a study of T-cell reconstitution after alpha-beta-depleted transplantation in children. TCRdb recomputed calls from the PCR reads with MiXCR, one row per CDR3 protein. The table has hundreds of thousands of distinct CDR3 sequences, roughly 18% seen once. Sequenced here: PBMCs from the stem cell graft donor, sampled from the stem cell graft. These receptors all stem from a human donor who donated a stem cell graft to a child with acute lymphoblastic leukemia. Each CDR3 is given with its conserved first and last residue. A D gene is named only where the DNA matches it firmly. Clone size, where shown, is once, few, many, or a class for clones that have expanded.

clone_size	d_call	v_call	j_call	cdr3_nt	cdr3_aa
.	TRBD2	TRBV30	TRBJ2-2	TGTGCCTGGAGTGGACTAGCGGGAATCGCCGGGGAGCTGTTTTTT	CAWSGLAGIAGELFF
few	.	TRBV7-2	TRBJ2-3	TGTGCCAGCAGCCGCGGACGTAGTAGCACAGATACGCAGTATTTT	CASSRGRSSTDTQYF
.	.	TRBV20-1	TRBJ2-3	TGCAGTGCTAGACGCCGGCACACAGATACGCAGTATTTT	CSARRRHTDTQYF
few	TRBD2	TRBV28	TRBJ2-7	TGTGCCAGCATCCCGTCCGTAGCGGGAGGGCCCTACGAGCAGTACTTC	CASIPSVAGGPYEQYF
.	.	TRBV12-5	TRBJ1-2	TGTGCTAGTGGTTTGGTGGTTGCTGGCTACACCTTC	CASGLVVAGYTF
.	.	TRBV12-3/TRBV12-4	TRBJ1-2	TGTGCCAGCAGTTTTTTGAATTTCTATGGCTACACCTTC	CASSFLNFYGYTF
few	TRBD2	TRBV5-1	TRBJ2-4	TGCGCCAGCAGCTTGACTGGTAGCGGGGAAACCAAAAACATTCAGTACTTC	CASSLTGSGETKNIQYF
once	.	TRBV15	TRBJ2-7	TGTGCCACCAGCAGCGGAAGGTCCTACGAGCAGTACTTC	CATSSGRSYEQYF
.	TRBD1	TRBV12-3/TRBV12-4	TRBJ2-3	TGTGCCAGCACCCTGACAGGGCTCGCAGATACGCAGTATTTT	CASTLTGLADTQYF
.	.	TRBV7-9	TRBJ2-7	TGTGCCAGCAGTTATCCGGGACTCGGCTCCTACGAGCAGTACTTC	CASSYPGLGSYEQYF
.	TRBD2	TRBV20-1	TRBJ2-3	TGCAGTGCTAGCGGGGTGGAGCGGGAGGGCCAATTTATAGATACGCAGTATTTT	CSASGVEREGQFIDTQYF
.	.	TRBV11-1	TRBJ1-2	TGTGCCAGCAGCCATCAACAGGGAGGCTATGGCTACACCTTC	CASSHQQGGYGYTF
.	TRBD2	TRBV5-1	TRBJ2-7	TGCGCCAGCAGCCCGTCGACTAGCGGGAGCTACGAGCAGTACTTC	CASSPSTSGSYEQYF
.	TRBD2	TRBV20-1	TRBJ2-1	TGCAGTGCTAGCCCACTAGCGGCCACCTACAATGAGCAGTTCTTC	CSASPLAATYNEQFF
few	TRBD1	TRBV5-6	TRBJ1-5	TGTGCCAGCAGCTCGACAGGGGACAATCAGCCCCAGCATTTT	CASSSTGDNQPQHF
.	.	TRBV6-4	TRBJ2-3	TGTGCCAGCAGCGAGGACGTCGCAGATACGCAGTATTTT	CASSEDVADTQYF
.	.	TRBV6-4	TRBJ2-1	TGTGCCAGCCTTAACCCAGCAGGCAATGAGCAGTTCTTC	CASLNPAGNEQFF
few	.	TRBV25-1	TRBJ2-1	TGTGCCAGCAGTGATATGTGGGGGTACAATGAGCAGTTCTTC	CASSDMWGYNEQFF
few	TRBD2	TRBV20-1	TRBJ2-3	TGCAGTGCTCGGAGATATCTAGCGGGGAGCACAGATACGCAGTATTTT	CSARRYLAGSTDTQYF
few	.	TRBV12-3/TRBV12-4	TRBJ2-5	TGTGCCAGCAGCCCCGACCCGGGGGAGACCCAGTACTTC	CASSPDPGETQYF
.	.	TRBV6-5	TRBJ1-5	TGTGCCAGCAGTTATGGGCAACACAATCAGCCCCAGCATTTT	CASSYGQHNQPQHF
few	TRBD2	TRBV10-3	TRBJ2-5	TGTGCCATCAGTGAGTCTAGCGGGCAAAAGACCCAGTACTTC	CAISESSGQKTQYF